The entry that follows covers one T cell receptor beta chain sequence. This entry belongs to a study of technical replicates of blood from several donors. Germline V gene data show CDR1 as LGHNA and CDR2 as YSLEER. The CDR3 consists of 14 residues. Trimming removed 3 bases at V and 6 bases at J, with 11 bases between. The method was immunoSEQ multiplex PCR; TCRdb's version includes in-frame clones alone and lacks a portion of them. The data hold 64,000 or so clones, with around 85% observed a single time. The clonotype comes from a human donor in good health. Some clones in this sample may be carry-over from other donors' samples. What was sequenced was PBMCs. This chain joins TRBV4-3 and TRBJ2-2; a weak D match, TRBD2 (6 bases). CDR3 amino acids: CASSHILAAGELFF. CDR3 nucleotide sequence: TGCGCCAGCAGCCATATACTAGCAGCCGGGGAGCTGTTTTTT.